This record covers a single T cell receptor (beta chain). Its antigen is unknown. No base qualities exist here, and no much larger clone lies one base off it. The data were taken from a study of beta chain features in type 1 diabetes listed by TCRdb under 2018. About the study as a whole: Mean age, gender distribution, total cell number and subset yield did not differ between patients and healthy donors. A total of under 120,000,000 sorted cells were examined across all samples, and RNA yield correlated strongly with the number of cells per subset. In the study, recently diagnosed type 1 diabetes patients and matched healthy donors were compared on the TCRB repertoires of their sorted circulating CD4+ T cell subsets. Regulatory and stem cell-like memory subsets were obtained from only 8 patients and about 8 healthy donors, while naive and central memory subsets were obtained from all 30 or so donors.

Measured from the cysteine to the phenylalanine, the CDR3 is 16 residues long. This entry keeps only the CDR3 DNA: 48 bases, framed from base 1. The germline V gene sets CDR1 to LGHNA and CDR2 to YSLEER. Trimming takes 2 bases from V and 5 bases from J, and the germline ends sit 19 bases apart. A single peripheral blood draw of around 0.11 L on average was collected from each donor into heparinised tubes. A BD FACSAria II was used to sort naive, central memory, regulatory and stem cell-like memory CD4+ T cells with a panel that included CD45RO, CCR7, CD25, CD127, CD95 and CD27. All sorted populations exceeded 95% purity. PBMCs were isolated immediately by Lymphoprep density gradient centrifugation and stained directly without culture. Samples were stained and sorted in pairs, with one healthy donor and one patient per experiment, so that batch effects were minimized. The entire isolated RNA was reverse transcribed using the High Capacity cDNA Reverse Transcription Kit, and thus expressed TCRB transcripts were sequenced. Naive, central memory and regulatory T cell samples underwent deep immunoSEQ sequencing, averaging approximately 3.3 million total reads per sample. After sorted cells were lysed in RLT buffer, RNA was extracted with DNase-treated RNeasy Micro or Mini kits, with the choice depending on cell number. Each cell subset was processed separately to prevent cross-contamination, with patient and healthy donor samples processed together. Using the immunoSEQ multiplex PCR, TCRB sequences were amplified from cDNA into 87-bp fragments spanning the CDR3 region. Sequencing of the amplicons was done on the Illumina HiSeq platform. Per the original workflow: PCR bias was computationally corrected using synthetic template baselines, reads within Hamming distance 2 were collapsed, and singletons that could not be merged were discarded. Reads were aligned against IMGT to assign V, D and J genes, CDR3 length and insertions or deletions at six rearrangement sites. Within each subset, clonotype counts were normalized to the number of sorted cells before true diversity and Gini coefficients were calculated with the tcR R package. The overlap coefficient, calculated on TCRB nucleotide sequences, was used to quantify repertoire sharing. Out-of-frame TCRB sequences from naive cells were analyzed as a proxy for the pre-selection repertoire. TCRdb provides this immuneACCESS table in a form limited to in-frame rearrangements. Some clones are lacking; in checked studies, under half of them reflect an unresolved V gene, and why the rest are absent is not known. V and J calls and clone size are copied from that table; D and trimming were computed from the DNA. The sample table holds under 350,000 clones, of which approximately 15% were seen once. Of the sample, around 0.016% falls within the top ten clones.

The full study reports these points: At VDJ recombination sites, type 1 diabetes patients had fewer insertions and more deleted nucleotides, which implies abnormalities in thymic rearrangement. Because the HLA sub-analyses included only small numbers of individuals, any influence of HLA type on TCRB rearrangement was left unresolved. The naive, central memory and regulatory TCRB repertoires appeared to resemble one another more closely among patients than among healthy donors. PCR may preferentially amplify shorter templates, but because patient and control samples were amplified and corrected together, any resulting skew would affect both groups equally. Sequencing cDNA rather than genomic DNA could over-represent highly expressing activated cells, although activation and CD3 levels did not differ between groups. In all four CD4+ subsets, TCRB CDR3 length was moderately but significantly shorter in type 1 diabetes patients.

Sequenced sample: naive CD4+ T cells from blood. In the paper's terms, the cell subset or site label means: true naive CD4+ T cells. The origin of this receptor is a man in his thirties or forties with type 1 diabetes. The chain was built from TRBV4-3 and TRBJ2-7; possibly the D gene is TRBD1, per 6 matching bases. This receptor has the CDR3 CASSQIGRTGIDEQYF. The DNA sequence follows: TGCGCCAGCAGCCAAATCGGCCGAACAGGGATCGACGAGCAGTACTTC.